These T cell receptor beta chains were read from a single sample in a study of T cell changes during pregnancy in multiple sclerosis. Some clones are missing from TCRdb's copy, which holds only in-frame ones; the method was immunoSEQ multiplex PCR. The sample includes roughly 100,000 clones, around 91% of them seen just once. Sample: peripheral blood, taken after pregnancy. The receptors come from a female donor with multiple sclerosis, enrolled in a pregnancy study. CDR3s include the opening cysteine and the closing phenylalanine or tryptophan. The D gene is left open where the match is weak. Where a row states a size, it is once, few, many or the class of an expanded clone; other rows omit it.

CDR3 protein: CASSYRGGREETQYF; CDR3 DNA: TGTGCCAGCAGTTACCGGGGGGGCCGTGAAGAGACCCAGTACTTC; V gene: TRBV6-6; D gene: TRBD2; J gene: TRBJ2-5; clone size: -
CDR3 protein: CASSPTRFSNQPQHF; CDR3 DNA: TGTGCCAGCAGTCCCACACGATTTAGCAATCAGCCCCAGCATTTT; V gene: TRBV27; D gene: -; J gene: TRBJ1-5; clone size: once
CDR3 protein: CASSSLGTGSSGELFF; CDR3 DNA: TGTGCCAGCAGCTCATTAGGGACAGGGTCATCCGGGGAGCTGTTTTTT; V gene: TRBV7-9; D gene: TRBD1; J gene: TRBJ2-2; clone size: -
CDR3 protein: CASSYSPGWETQYF; CDR3 DNA: TGTGCCAGCAGTTACTCGCCCGGTTGGGAGACCCAGTACTTC; V gene: TRBV6-5; D gene: -; J gene: TRBJ2-5; clone size: -
CDR3 protein: CASSLVLAGAQETQYF; CDR3 DNA: TGTGCCAGCAGCTTAGTACTAGCGGGGGCCCAAGAGACCCAGTACTTC; V gene: TRBV7-7; D gene: TRBD2; J gene: TRBJ2-5; clone size: -
CDR3 protein: CSVGLDYGYTF; CDR3 DNA: TGCAGCGTTGGGTTAGACTATGGCTACACCTTC; V gene: TRBV29-1; D gene: -; J gene: TRBJ1-2; clone size: -
CDR3 protein: CASSRDRGNTGELFF; CDR3 DNA: TGTGCCAGCAGTCGGGACAGGGGAAACACCGGGGAGCTGTTTTTT; V gene: TRBV2; D gene: TRBD1; J gene: TRBJ2-2; clone size: -
CDR3 protein: CASSGQTYGYTF; CDR3 DNA: TGTGCCAGCAGTGGACAGACTTATGGCTACACCTTC; V gene: TRBV2; D gene: -; J gene: TRBJ1-2; clone size: -
CDR3 protein: CASSLDLVVQPKLFF; CDR3 DNA: TGCGCCAGCAGCTTGGACTTAGTGGTCCAACCCAAACTGTTTTTT; V gene: TRBV5-1; D gene: -; J gene: TRBJ1-4; clone size: -
CDR3 protein: CASSLGTSGNRIEFF; CDR3 DNA: TGCGCCAGCAGCTTGGGGACTAGCGGAAATAGAATTGAGTTCTTC; V gene: TRBV5-1; D gene: TRBD2; J gene: TRBJ2-1; clone size: -
CDR3 protein: CASSPTGALNTEAFF; CDR3 DNA: TGTGCCAGCAGTCCGACAGGGGCGCTGAACACTGAAGCTTTCTTT; V gene: TRBV6-5; D gene: TRBD1; J gene: TRBJ1-1; clone size: once
CDR3 protein: CASSSQTASNYGYTF; CDR3 DNA: TGTGCCAGCAGTTCACAGACAGCCTCTAACTATGGCTACACCTTC; V gene: TRBV28; D gene: -; J gene: TRBJ1-2; clone size: -
CDR3 protein: CASKQGFGQAAANYGYTF; CDR3 DNA: TGTGCCAGCAAACAGGGATTTGGACAGGCAGCCGCTAACTATGGCTACACCTTC; V gene: TRBV2; D gene: TRBD1; J gene: TRBJ1-2; clone size: -
CDR3 protein: CASSLLAGAPYEQYF; CDR3 DNA: TGTGCCAGCAGCTTACTAGCGGGGGCCCCCTACGAGCAGTACTTC; V gene: TRBV7-9; D gene: TRBD2; J gene: TRBJ2-7; clone size: -
CDR3 protein: CASGLFPKRSQGERNTGELFF; CDR3 DNA: TGTGCTAGTGGTTTGTTTCCAAAAAGGTCGCAGGGCGAAAGGAACACCGGGGAGCTGTTTTTT; V gene: TRBV12-5; D gene: -; J gene: TRBJ2-2; clone size: -
CDR3 protein: CASSVRQGIKTGELFF; CDR3 DNA: TGTGCCAGTAGTGTCCGACAGGGCATAAAAACCGGGGAGCTGTTTTTT; V gene: TRBV19; D gene: TRBD1; J gene: TRBJ2-2; clone size: -
CDR3 protein: CASTQRDTGSEAFF; CDR3 DNA: TGTGCCAGCACCCAGAGGGACACCGGTTCGGAAGCTTTCTTT; V gene: TRBV27; D gene: -; J gene: TRBJ1-1; clone size: -
CDR3 protein: CASSLPGSYGYTF; CDR3 DNA: TGTGCCAGCAGTTTACCGGGGTCCTATGGCTACACCTTC; V gene: TRBV28; D gene: -; J gene: TRBJ1-2; clone size: -
CDR3 protein: CASSLGDRDRVEKLFF; CDR3 DNA: TGCGCCAGCAGCTTGGGAGACCGGGACAGGGTTGAAAAACTGTTTTTT; V gene: TRBV5-1; D gene: TRBD1; J gene: TRBJ1-4; clone size: -
CDR3 protein: CASSLGNSMNTGELFF; CDR3 DNA: TGCGCCAGCAGCTTGGGAAACAGCATGAACACCGGGGAGCTGTTTTTT; V gene: TRBV5-1; D gene: -; J gene: TRBJ2-2; clone size: -
CDR3 protein: CASSIAGGGMYNEQFF; CDR3 DNA: TGTGCCAGCAGCATCGCGGGGGGAGGAATGTACAATGAGCAGTTCTTC; V gene: TRBV7-3; D gene: TRBD2; J gene: TRBJ2-1; clone size: -
CDR3 protein: CASGGGGTTPYEQYF; CDR3 DNA: TGTGCCAGCGGGGGGGGTGGGACTACCCCATACGAGCAGTACTTC; V gene: TRBV6-1; D gene: TRBD2; J gene: TRBJ2-7; clone size: -
CDR3 protein: CASSLSGGATGELFF; CDR3 DNA: TGCGCCAGCAGCTTAAGCGGGGGTGCCACCGGGGAGCTGTTTTTT; V gene: TRBV5-1; D gene: TRBD2; J gene: TRBJ2-2; clone size: -
CDR3 protein: CASSSPGTANYGYTF; CDR3 DNA: TGCGCCAGCAGCTCCCCCGGGACAGCAAACTATGGCTACACCTTC; V gene: TRBV5-1; D gene: TRBD1; J gene: TRBJ1-2; clone size: -
CDR3 protein: CASSPGQARVYGYTF; CDR3 DNA: TGTGCCAGCAGCCCAGGGCAGGCCAGGGTATATGGCTACACCTTC; V gene: TRBV7-3; D gene: -; J gene: TRBJ1-2; clone size: -
CDR3 protein: CASSLTPGLAGLHTYNEQFF; CDR3 DNA: TGTGCCAGCAGCTTGACGCCGGGACTAGCGGGACTCCATACTTACAATGAGCAGTTCTTC; V gene: TRBV7-6; D gene: TRBD2; J gene: TRBJ2-1; clone size: -
CDR3 protein: CASSPRVGSYGTQYF; CDR3 DNA: TGTGCCAGCAGCCCCCGAGTCGGTAGCTACGGGACCCAGTACTTC; V gene: TRBV7-2; D gene: -; J gene: TRBJ2-5; clone size: -
CDR3 protein: CASSPVKLNYGYTF; CDR3 DNA: TGTGCCAGCTCACCAGTGAAACTTAACTATGGCTACACCTTC; V gene: TRBV18; D gene: -; J gene: TRBJ1-2; clone size: -
CDR3 protein: CASSPPDTPYGYTF; CDR3 DNA: TGTGCCAGCTCACCACCGGACACTCCCTATGGCTACACCTTC; V gene: TRBV18; D gene: -; J gene: TRBJ1-2; clone size: -
CDR3 protein: CASKGLAGGARSYEQYF; CDR3 DNA: TGTGCCAGCAAGGGACTAGCGGGAGGAGCGCGCTCCTACGAGCAGTACTTC; V gene: TRBV27; D gene: TRBD2; J gene: TRBJ2-7; clone size: -
CDR3 protein: CATSRGVSRGTNTEAFF; CDR3 DNA: TGTGCCACCAGCAGAGGCGTTTCCAGGGGGACAAACACTGAAGCTTTCTTT; V gene: TRBV15; D gene: TRBD1; J gene: TRBJ1-1; clone size: -
CDR3 protein: CASSPTGPDTQYF; CDR3 DNA: TGTGCCAGCTCACCGACAGGACCAGATACGCAGTATTTT; V gene: TRBV18; D gene: -; J gene: TRBJ2-3; clone size: -
CDR3 protein: CASSERGRGSPLHF; CDR3 DNA: TGTGCCAGCAGCGAGAGGGGGCGGGGTTCACCCCTCCACTTT; V gene: TRBV7-2; D gene: TRBD1; J gene: TRBJ1-6; clone size: -
CDR3 protein: CASSQSATAPREQYF; CDR3 DNA: TGTGCCAGCAGCCAATCGGCGACTGCCCCCCGGGAGCAGTACTTC; V gene: TRBV4-2; D gene: -; J gene: TRBJ2-7; clone size: -
CDR3 protein: CASGFGNTEAFF; CDR3 DNA: TGTGCCAGCGGTTTCGGGAACACTGAAGCTTTCTTT; V gene: TRBV5-8; D gene: -; J gene: TRBJ1-1; clone size: -
CDR3 protein: CASSHPGLAKYTGELFF; CDR3 DNA: TGTGCCAGCAGCCATCCCGGACTAGCCAAATACACCGGGGAGCTGTTTTTT; V gene: TRBV14; D gene: TRBD2; J gene: TRBJ2-2; clone size: few
CDR3 protein: CASSRTGGITDTQYF; CDR3 DNA: TGTGCCAGCAGCCGTACAGGGGGCATCACAGATACGCAGTATTTT; V gene: TRBV5-4; D gene: TRBD1; J gene: TRBJ2-3; clone size: -
CDR3 protein: CASSPLLAGAPGDTQYF; CDR3 DNA: TGTGCCAGCAGCCCTCTACTAGCGGGGGCCCCTGGCGATACGCAGTATTTT; V gene: TRBV7-8; D gene: TRBD2; J gene: TRBJ2-3; clone size: -
CDR3 protein: CASSVDPTGTGTYNEQFF; CDR3 DNA: TGTGCCAGCAGCGTAGACCCCACCGGGACAGGGACCTACAATGAGCAGTTCTTC; V gene: TRBV9; D gene: TRBD1; J gene: TRBJ2-1; clone size: -
CDR3 protein: CASSQRSGNQPQHF; CDR3 DNA: TGCGCCAGCAGCCAACGGAGTGGCAATCAGCCCCAGCATTTT; V gene: TRBV4-1; D gene: -; J gene: TRBJ1-5; clone size: -